This T cell receptor (beta chain) was identified during a study of OX40 agonist ivuxolimab in advanced cancers. Background for the entire study: Ivuxolimab was an agonistic, fully human IgG2 monoclonal antibody directed against OX40 (CD134), a costimulatory receptor. Intravenous ivuxolimab was administered to patients every 2 weeks at six dose levels: 0.01, 0.1, 0.3, 1.5, 3 and 10 mg/kg. Among the approximately 54 dose-escalation patients, about 20 had hepatocellular carcinoma, roughly 15 melanoma, 9 renal cell carcinoma and 9 head and neck cancer. A male proportion of roughly 80% and a mean age of 60 years, ranging from about 20 to 79, were recorded for the dose-escalation cohort. Prior anti-PD-1, anti-PD-L1 or anti-CTLA-4 therapy was permitted, and checkpoint inhibitors had been received by about 44% of dose-escalation patients. Partial responses were achieved by three dose-escalation patients, of whom one had hepatocellular carcinoma and two had cutaneous melanoma. Peripheral TCRbeta sequencing aimed to test whether ivuxolimab altered TCR sequence diversity and caused clonal T-cell expansion. The monotherapy dose-escalation portion (N = 52 patients) of the phase I ivuxolimab trial is reported in the paper. General study outcomes and caveats: Clonal expansion of both CD4+ and CD8+ blood T cells was observed from baseline to week 6 at doses 0.1 to 3.0 mg/kg. The antigen specificity of the clonally expanded peripheral T cells was not determined. Low levels of normalized T-cell clonal expansion were also seen in some patients who did not respond. Partial responders in the 0.1-3.0 mg/kg groups had among the lowest normalized peripheral clonal expansion, especially among CD8+ T cells. After ivuxolimab, expanded clones were on average more numerous among CD8+ T cells than among CD4+ T cells.

About this clone: Its recognized antigen is unknown. Nothing much larger sits one base from this clone, and base qualities are not available.

Patients with a history of autoimmune disease or receiving systemic immunosuppression were excluded from the trial. In every dose cohort, peripheral blood was drawn for TCR sequencing at baseline, cycle 4 day 1, and cycle 7 day 1. Samples were obtained from an open-label, multicenter, first-in-human phase I dose-escalation trial of ivuxolimab. The trial enrolled adults with locally advanced or metastatic head and neck squamous cell, hepatocellular, melanoma or renal cell carcinoma. Before TCR sequencing, CD4+ T cells and CD8+ T cells were sorted from peripheral blood as separate populations. Reading the germline V gene (reference sequence) gives CDR1 SGHNT and CDR2 YYREEE. Including cysteine and phenylalanine, the CDR3 has 16 amino acids. The entry retains the CDR3 DNA only, 48 bases that are in frame from base 1. Clipping removes 1 base from V and 2 bases from J, with 5 as the unmatched junction base count.

Genomic DNA was isolated from the sorted cells so that the TCRbeta CDR3 region could be sequenced. The immunoSEQ Assay was used for sequencing of TCRbeta CDR3 regions. This immuneACCESS table, as held by TCRdb, lists in-frame sequences with V and J called but not all clones. Of the missing ones, under half trace to an unresolved V gene in checked studies; the others have no known cause. This sample holds tens of thousands of clones; approximately 90% were observed only once. Jointly, the top ten make up 10% to 13% of the sample. The sequence is built from TRBV5-4 and TRBJ2-3, with TRBD2 matching 9 junction bases. The sample was CD4+ or CD8+ T cells sorted from blood, taken in a trial of the OX40 agonist ivuxolimab. The TCR comes from an adult with an advanced solid tumor such as melanoma, head and neck, liver or kidney cancer. The CDR3 amino acid sequence is: CASSLWRGGSTDTQYF. The bases read TGTGCCAGCAGCTTGTGGCGGGGGGGGTCCACAGATACGCAGTATTTT.